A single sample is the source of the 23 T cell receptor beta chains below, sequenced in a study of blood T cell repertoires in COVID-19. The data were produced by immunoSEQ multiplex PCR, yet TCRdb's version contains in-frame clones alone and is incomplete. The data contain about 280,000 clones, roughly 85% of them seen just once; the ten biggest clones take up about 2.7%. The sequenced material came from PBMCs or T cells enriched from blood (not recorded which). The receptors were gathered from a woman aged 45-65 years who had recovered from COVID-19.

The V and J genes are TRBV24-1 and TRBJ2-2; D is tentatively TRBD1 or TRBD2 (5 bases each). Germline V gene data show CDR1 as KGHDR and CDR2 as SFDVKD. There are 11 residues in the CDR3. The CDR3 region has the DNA TGTGCGACCGGGGCCACCGGGGAGCTGTTTTTT. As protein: CATGATGELFF.

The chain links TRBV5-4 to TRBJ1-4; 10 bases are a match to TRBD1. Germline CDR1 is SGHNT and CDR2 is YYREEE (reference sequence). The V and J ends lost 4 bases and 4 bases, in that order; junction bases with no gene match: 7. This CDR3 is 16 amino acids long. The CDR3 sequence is CASSTARDRGNEKLFF. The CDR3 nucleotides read TGTGCCAGCAGCACTGCTCGGGACAGGGGTAATGAAAAACTGTTTTTT.

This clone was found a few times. CDR3 sequence reads: CASSRGRDSYNSPLHF. In DNA, the CDR3 is TGTGCCAGCAGCCGAGGGAGGGACTCCTATAATTCACCCCTCCACTTT. This chain joins TRBV5-6 and TRBJ1-6; no reliable D call. The CDR3 runs to 16 residues. Germline-derived CDR1 and CDR2 are SGHDT and YYEEEE. Deletions cut 4 bases from V and 0 bases from J, with 11 bases between. The full variable domain, its missing parts supplied by reference TRBV5-6 and TRBJ1-6, is DAGVTQSPTHLIKTRGQQVTLRCSPKSGHDTVSWYQQALGQGPQFIFQYYEEEERQRGNFPDRFSGHQFPNYSSELNVNALLLGDSALYLCASSRGRDSYNSPLHFGNGTRLTVT.

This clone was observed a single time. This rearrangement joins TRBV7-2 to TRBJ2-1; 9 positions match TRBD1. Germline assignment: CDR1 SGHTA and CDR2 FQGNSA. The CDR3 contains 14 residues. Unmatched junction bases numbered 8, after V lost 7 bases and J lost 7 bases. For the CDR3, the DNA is TGTGCCAGCAAATGGGACAGGGCATTAAATGAGCAGTTCTTC. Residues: CASKWDRALNEQFF.

The CDR3 nucleotides are TGTGCCAGCAGTGGAGGACAGCTCGACGAAAAACTGTTTTTT. It yields the protein CASSGGQLDEKLFF. The chain carries TRBV25-1 and TRBJ1-4, with a weak D call TRBD1 (6 bases). V gave up 4 bases and J gave up 8 bases, with 14 bases separating them. Per the germline V gene, CDR1 is MGHDK and CDR2 is SYGVNS. The CDR3 sequence is 14 residues long.

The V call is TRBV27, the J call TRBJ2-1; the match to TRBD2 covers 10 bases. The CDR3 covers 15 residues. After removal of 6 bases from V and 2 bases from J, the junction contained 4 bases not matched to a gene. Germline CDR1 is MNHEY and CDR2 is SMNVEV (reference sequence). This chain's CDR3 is CASRRTSGAYNEQFF. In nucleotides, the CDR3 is TGTGCCAGCAGGCGAACTAGCGGGGCCTACAATGAGCAGTTCTTC.

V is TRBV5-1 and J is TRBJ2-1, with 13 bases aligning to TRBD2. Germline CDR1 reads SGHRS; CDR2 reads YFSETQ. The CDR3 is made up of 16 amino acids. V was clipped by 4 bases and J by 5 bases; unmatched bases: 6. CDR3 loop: CASSNGGTSGNNEQFF. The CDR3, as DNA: TGCGCCAGCAGCAATGGCGGGACTAGCGGGAACAATGAGCAGTTCTTC.

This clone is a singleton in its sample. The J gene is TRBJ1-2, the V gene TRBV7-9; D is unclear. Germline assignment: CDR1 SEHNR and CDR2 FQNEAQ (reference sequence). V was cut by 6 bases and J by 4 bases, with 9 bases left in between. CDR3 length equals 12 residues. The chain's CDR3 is CASSPLLYGYTF. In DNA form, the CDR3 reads TGTGCCAGCAGTCCCCTCCTCTATGGCTACACCTTC.

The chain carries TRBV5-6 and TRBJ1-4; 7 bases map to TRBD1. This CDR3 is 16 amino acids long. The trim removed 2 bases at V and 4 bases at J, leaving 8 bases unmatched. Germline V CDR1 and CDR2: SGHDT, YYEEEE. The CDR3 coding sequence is TGTGCCAGCAGCTTTATAAAGGGGGCCCGTAATGAAAAACTGTTTTTT. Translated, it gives CASSFIKGARNEKLFF.

CDR3 loop: CASSLSGRQYEQYF. The CDR3 DNA reads as TGTGCCAGCAGTTTATCCGGCCGACAGTACGAGCAGTACTTC. The chain combines TRBV28 with TRBJ2-7; a possible D gene is TRBD1 (5 bases). CDR1 and CDR2 (germline): MDHEN, SYDVKM. Trimming pared 1 base from V and 4 bases from J, leaving 11 bases between. The CDR3 sequence is 14 residues long.

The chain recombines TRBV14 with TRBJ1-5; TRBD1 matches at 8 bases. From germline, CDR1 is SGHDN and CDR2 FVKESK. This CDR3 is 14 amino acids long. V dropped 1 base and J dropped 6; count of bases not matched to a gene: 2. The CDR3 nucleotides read TGTGCCAGCAGCCAAGGGACAGGGCGTCAGCCCCAGCATTTT. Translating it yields CASSQGTGRQPQHF.

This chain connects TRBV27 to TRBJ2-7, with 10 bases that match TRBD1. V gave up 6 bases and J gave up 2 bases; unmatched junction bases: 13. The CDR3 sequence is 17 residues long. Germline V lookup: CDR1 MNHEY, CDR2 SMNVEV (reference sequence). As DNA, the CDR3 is TGTGCCAGCAGCCTCTCCTTGGGGACAGGGGTTCCCTACGAGCAGTACTTC. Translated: CASSLSLGTGVPYEQYF.

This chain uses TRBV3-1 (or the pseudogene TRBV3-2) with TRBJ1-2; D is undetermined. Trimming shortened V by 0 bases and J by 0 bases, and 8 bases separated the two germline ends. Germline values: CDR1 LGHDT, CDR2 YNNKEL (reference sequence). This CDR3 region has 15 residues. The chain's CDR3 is CASSQDRAANYGYTF. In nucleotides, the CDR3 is TGTGCCAGCAGCCAAGATCGAGCGGCTAACTATGGCTACACCTTC.

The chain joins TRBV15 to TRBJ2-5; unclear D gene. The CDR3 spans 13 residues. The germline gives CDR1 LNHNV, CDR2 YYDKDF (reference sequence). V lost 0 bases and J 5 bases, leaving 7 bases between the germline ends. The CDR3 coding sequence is TGTGCCACCAGCAGAGACTTTCTTGAGACCCAGTACTTC. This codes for CATSRDFLETQYF.

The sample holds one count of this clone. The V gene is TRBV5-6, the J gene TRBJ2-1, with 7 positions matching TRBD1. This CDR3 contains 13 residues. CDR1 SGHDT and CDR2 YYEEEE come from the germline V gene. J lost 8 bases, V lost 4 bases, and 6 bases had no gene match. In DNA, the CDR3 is TGTGCCAGCAGCCTCCGAAGGGGGCATGAGCAGTTCTTC. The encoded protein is CASSLRRGHEQFF.

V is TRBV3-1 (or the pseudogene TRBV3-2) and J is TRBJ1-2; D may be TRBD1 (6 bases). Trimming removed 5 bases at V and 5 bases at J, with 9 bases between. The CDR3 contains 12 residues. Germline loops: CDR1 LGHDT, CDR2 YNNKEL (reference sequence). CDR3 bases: TGTGCCAGCAGCTTACAGGGTTATGGCTACACCTTC. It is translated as CASSLQGYGYTF.

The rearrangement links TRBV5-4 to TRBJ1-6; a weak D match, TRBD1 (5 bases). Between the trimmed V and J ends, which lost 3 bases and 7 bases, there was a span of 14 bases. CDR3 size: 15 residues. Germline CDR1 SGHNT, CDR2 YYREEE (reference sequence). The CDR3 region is CASSSAGPGNSPLHF. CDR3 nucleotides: TGTGCCAGCAGCTCGGCAGGGCCTGGGAATTCACCCCTCCACTTT.

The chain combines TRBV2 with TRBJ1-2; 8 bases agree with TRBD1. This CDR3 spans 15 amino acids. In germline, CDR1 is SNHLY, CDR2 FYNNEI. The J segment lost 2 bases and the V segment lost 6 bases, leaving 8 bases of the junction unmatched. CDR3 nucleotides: TGTGCCAGCAGGAGGAATCGACAGGGGAACTATGGCTACACCTTC. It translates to CASRRNRQGNYGYTF.

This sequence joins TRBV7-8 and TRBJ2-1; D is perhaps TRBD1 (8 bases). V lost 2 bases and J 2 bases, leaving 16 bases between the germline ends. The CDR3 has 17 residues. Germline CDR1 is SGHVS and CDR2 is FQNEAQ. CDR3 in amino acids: CASSLLGGTGPYNEQFF. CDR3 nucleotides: TGTGCCAGCAGCTTACTCGGGGGGACAGGACCCTACAATGAGCAGTTCTTC.

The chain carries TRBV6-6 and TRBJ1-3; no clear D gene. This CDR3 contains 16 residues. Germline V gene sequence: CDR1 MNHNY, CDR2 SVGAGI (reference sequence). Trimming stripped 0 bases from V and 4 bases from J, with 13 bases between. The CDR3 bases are TGTGCCAGCAGTTACTCGATAGAAGCCCTGGGAAACACCATATATTTT. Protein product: CASSYSIEALGNTIYF.

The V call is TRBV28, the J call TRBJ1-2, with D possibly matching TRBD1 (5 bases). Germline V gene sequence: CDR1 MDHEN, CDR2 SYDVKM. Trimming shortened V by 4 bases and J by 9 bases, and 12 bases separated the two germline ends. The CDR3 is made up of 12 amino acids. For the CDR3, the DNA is TGTGCCAGCAGTTCTAGACAGAGGAGCTACACCTTC. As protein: CASSSRQRSYTF.

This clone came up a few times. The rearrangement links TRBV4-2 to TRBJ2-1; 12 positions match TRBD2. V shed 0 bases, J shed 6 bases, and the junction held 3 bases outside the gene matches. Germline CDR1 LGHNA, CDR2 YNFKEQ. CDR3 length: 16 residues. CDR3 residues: CASSQDSSGGANEQFF. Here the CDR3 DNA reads TGTGCCAGCAGCCAAGACTCTAGCGGGGGGGCCAATGAGCAGTTCTTC.

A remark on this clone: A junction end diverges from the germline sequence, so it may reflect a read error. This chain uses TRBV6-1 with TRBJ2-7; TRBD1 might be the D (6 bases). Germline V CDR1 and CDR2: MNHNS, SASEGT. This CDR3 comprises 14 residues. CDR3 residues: CASREVGTSGEQYF. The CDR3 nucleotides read TGTGCCAGCCGTGAAGTTGGGACATCAGGCGAGCAGTACTTC.